This entry concerns a single T cell receptor (beta chain). The data belong to a study of T cell repertoires in aging, cancer and after chemotherapy. Study-level background: Paired samples before and after chemotherapy came from glioblastoma patients receiving temozolomide-based therapy. Around 10 million TCR reads were in the whole dataset.

Peripheral blood genomic DNA, not sorted cells or RNA, was the template. A mixed TRB-A/B primer pool amplified rearranged TRB by multiplex touch-down PCR. MiXCR was run by TCRdb on the multiplex PCR reads, yielding one entry per CDR3 protein. The repertoire has about 7,900 distinct CDR3 sequences, about two fifths of them found once; the top ten carry over 9%. The ends lost 0 bases at V and 2 bases at J; junction bases unmatched: 8. The CDR3 sequence is 19 residues long. The V gene's germline CDR1 is MNHEY and CDR2 SVGAGI. The receptor comes from a human donor with a solid tumor. The sequenced material came from blood. The chain recombines TRBV6-5 with TRBJ2-1; TRBD2 matches 12 bases. The CDR3 protein is CASSYSRPSGGATYNEQFF. DNA for the CDR3: TGTGCCAGCAGTTACTCGAGACCTAGCGGGGGGGCCACCTACAATGAGCAGTTCTTC.